These 11 T cell receptor beta chains were sequenced from one sample in a study of cytomegalovirus exposure and HLA in healthy donors. Repertoires were generated with immunoSEQ multiplex PCR, while TCRdb's copy carries only in-frame clones and drops some. The data show about 110,000 clones, less than 90% seen once. The sequenced material came from PBMCs. The receptors were gathered from a woman under 30 in good health and CMV-seropositive.

The V gene is TRBV9, the J gene TRBJ1-4; D unclear. Germline V gives CDR1 SGDLS, CDR2 YYNGEE. The CDR3 has 15 residues. Trimming stripped 4 bases from V and 4 bases from J, with 14 bases between. This CDR3 is CASSPEGGLNEKLFF. CDR3 in DNA: TGTGCCAGCAGCCCCGAGGGTGGGCTTAATGAAAAACTGTTTTTT.

This chain uses TRBV28 with TRBJ1-2; 7 bases align to TRBD1. The CDR3 has 17 residues. Losses at the gene ends were 6 bases for V and 3 bases for J; bases not matched to a gene: 16. Looked up from germline, CDR1 is MDHEN and CDR2 is SYDVKM. CDR3 coding DNA: TGTGCCAGCAGCCTCGAGGGGGCTGGGACAGCTCACTATGGCTACACCTTC. Amino acids: CASSLEGAGTAHYGYTF.

DNA for the CDR3: TGCGCCAGCAGCCAAGCGGCCGCACAGGGAGAGACCCAGTACTTC. It yields the protein CASSQAAAQGETQYF. The rearrangement links TRBV4-3 to TRBJ2-5, with D possibly being TRBD1 (6 bases). Trimming cost V 1 base and J 4 bases, with 13 bases left between them. Germline CDR1 and CDR2: LGHNA and YSLEER. The CDR3 sequence is 15 residues long.

This clone was observed a single time. The genes are TRBV4-1 and TRBJ1-2, with unresolved D. In germline, CDR1 is MGHRA, CDR2 YSYEKL. CDR3 length: 14 residues. Trimming pared 0 bases from V and 2 bases from J, leaving 7 bases between. CDR3 nucleotides: TGCGCCAGCAGCCAAGAGCCGGGGAACTATGGCTACACCTTC. This translates into CASSQEPGNYGYTF.

The chain combines TRBV15 with TRBJ1-2; 9 nucleotides line up with TRBD1. The length of the CDR3 is 16 residues. Germline assignment: CDR1 LNHNV and CDR2 YYDKDF (reference sequence). The trim removed 0 bases at V and 2 bases at J, leaving 4 bases unmatched. CDR3 nucleotide sequence: TGTGCCACCAGCAGAGACCGGGACAGGGCGAACTATGGCTACACCTTC. The encoded protein is CATSRDRDRANYGYTF.

This clone was detected only a few times. This rearrangement joins TRBV6-1 to TRBJ1-5, with D possibly being TRBD1 (5 bases). The CDR3 has 15 amino acids. Germline V gives CDR1 MNHNS, CDR2 SASEGT. Trimming shortened V by 6 bases and J by 0 bases, and 12 bases separated the two germline ends. CDR3 loop: CASRVQVNSNQPQHF. CDR3 coding DNA: TGTGCCAGCAGGGTACAGGTTAATAGCAATCAGCCCCAGCATTTT.

The chain combines TRBV5-6 with TRBJ1-2; D is perhaps TRBD1 (5 bases). The CDR3 runs 13 residues. Germline assignment: CDR1 SGHDT and CDR2 YYEEEE. The V gene lost 2 bases and the J gene lost 7 bases, with 12 bases spanning the gap. CDR3 loop: CASSFQGGSGYTF. CDR3 nucleotides: TGTGCCAGCAGCTTCCAGGGCGGCTCTGGCTACACCTTC.

The chain uses TRBV7-8 and TRBJ2-1, with 7 positions matching TRBD2. J gave up 1 base and V 5 bases, and 17 bases lay outside the gene matches. In germline, CDR1 is SGHVS, CDR2 FQNEAQ. The CDR3 is 19 amino acids. This CDR3 reads CASSQRGSTGGGSYNEQFF. As DNA, the CDR3 is TGTGCCAGCAGCCAAAGAGGTTCGACGGGGGGAGGATCCTACAATGAGCAGTTCTTC.

There are a few counts of this clone. This chain joins TRBV27 and TRBJ2-7; 11 positions agree with TRBD2. This CDR3 is 19 amino acids long. The germline V gene encodes CDR1 MNHEY and CDR2 SMNVEV (reference sequence). J lost 0 bases, V lost 5 bases, and 15 bases had no gene match. CDR3 protein: CASSLRATSGGHISYEQYV. The CDR3 coding sequence is TGTGCCAGCAGTCTTAGGGCTACTAGCGGGGGCCATATCTCCTACGAGCAGTACGTC.

The chain is built from TRBV2 and TRBJ1-5; D not resolved. With 8 bases removed from V and 3 bases from J, the gap between germline ends came to 11 bases. Germline lookup yields CDR1 SNHLY and CDR2 FYNNEI. The CDR3 is made up of 13 amino acids. In DNA form, the CDR3 reads TGTGCCAGCGCCAGGCCCTTCAATCAGCCCCAGCATTTT. It yields the protein CASARPFNQPQHF. Variable domain in full (rest from reference TRBV2 and TRBJ1-5): EPEVTQTPSHQVTQMGQEVILRCVPISNHLYFYWYRQILGQKVEFLVSFYNNEISEKSEIFDDQFSVERPDGSNFTLKIRSTKLEDSAMYFCASARPFNQPQHFGDGTRLSIL.

The sample holds a few counts of this clone. This chain links TRBV7-8 with TRBJ1-2, with D tentatively TRBD1 (6 bases). The CDR3 spans 13 residues. Germline V gene data show CDR1 as SGHVS and CDR2 as FQNEAQ. Trimming left V 5 bases short and J 1 base short, with 8 bases between. CDR3 nucleotide sequence: TGTGCCAGCAGCCCGGACAGTAACTATGGCTACACCTTC. Translation gives CASSPDSNYGYTF. Looking up the rest from reference TRBV7-8 and TRBJ1-2 gives the full variable domain: GAGVSQSPRYKVAKRGQDVALRCDPISGHVSLFWYQQALGQGPEFLTYFQNEAQLDKSGLPSDRFFAERPEGSVSTLKIQRTQQEDSAVYLCASSPDSNYGYTFGSGTRLTVV.